These 7 T cell receptor beta chains share one sample of origin, sequenced in a study of T cells in Graves' hyperthyroidism and ophthalmopathy. Template material for amplifying TCR beta CDR3 regions consisted of RNA transcripts. A set of HTBI primers served as the primers for a first-round RT-PCR of the TCR CDR3. TCRdb reprocessed the multiplex PCR reads via MiXCR and lists one record per CDR3 protein. Of around 350,000 distinct CDR3 sequences listed, 15% to 20% are singletons. The sample was blood. These TCRs come from a woman aged 18-35 years with Graves' hyperthyroidism.

The CDR3 spells CASRLIGTYQPQHF. CDR3 DNA: TGTGCCAGCAGGCTGATCGGAACCTATCAGCCCCAGCATTTT. This chain connects TRBV12-3 or TRBV12-4 to TRBJ1-5; D is uncertain. The CDR3 covers 14 residues. V was cut by 6 bases and J by 5 bases, with 14 bases left in between.

The chain employs TRBV28 and TRBJ1-1, with TRBD1 identical over 10 bases. The CDR3 totals 16 residues. The trim removed 2 bases at V and 6 bases at J, leaving 9 bases unmatched. From germline, CDR1 is MDHEN and CDR2 SYDVKM. The CDR3 spells CASSLPPTGGLAEAFF. In DNA, the CDR3 is TGTGCCAGCAGTTTACCTCCGACAGGGGGCCTCGCTGAAGCTTTCTTT. Combining the CDR3 with reference TRBV28 and TRBJ1-1 gives the whole variable domain DVKVTQSSRYLVKRTGEKVFLECVQDMDHENMFWYRQDPGLGLRLIYFSYDVKMKEKGDIPEGYSVSREKKERFSLILESASTNQTSMYLCASSLPPTGGLAEAFFGQGTRLTVV.

This clonotype occurred many times. This CDR3 reads CARAAGTGYSNQPQHF. In nucleotides, the CDR3 is TGCGCCAGGGCAGCGGGGACAGGTTATAGCAATCAGCCCCAGCATTTT. The rearrangement uses TRBV10-1 and TRBJ1-5; 8 bases are a match to TRBD1. The germline V gene has CDR1 WNHNN and CDR2 SYGVQD (reference sequence). The V segment lost 9 bases and the J segment 0 bases; nucleotides outside the gene matches: 10. CDR3 length equals 16 residues.

The chain uses TRBV11-1 and TRBJ2-2, with 12 bases identical to TRBD1. The CDR3 is 16 amino acids. Germline V gene data show CDR1 as SGHAT and CDR2 as FQDESV (reference sequence). J lost 7 bases, V lost 5 bases, and 8 bases had no gene match. The CDR3 reads CASSKRDRGRGGELFF. CDR3 bases: TGTGCCAGCAGCAAACGGGACAGGGGGCGCGGCGGGGAGCTGTTTTTT.

Many counts were recorded for this clonotype. V is TRBV29-1 and J is TRBJ1-1, with D tentatively TRBD1 (6 bases). V gave up 3 bases and J gave up 1 base, with 9 bases separating them. CDR1 and CDR2 (germline): SQVTM, ANQGSEA. This CDR3 contains 13 residues. The CDR3 region has the DNA TGCAGCGTTGAGGCCAGGGGGAACACTGAAGCTTTCTTT. As protein: CSVEARGNTEAFF.

The rearrangement uses TRBV6-1 and TRBJ2-2; D might be TRBD1 (6 bases). The CDR3 is made up of 14 amino acids. Trimming stripped 8 bases from V and 6 bases from J, with 16 bases between. The germline CDR1 and CDR2 sequences are MNHNS and SASEGT. The CDR3 loop is CASRRTGQSGELFF. In nucleotides, the CDR3 is TGTGCCAGCCGACGAACCGGACAGTCCGGGGAGCTGTTTTTT.

This clonotype has ten or more counts. This sequence joins TRBV20-1 and TRBJ1-5; TRBD1 is a possible D gene (5 bases). The CDR3 is 13 amino acids. The V end was cut by 6 bases, the J end by 6 bases, with 15 bases between. CDR1 and CDR2 from the germline V gene are DFQATT and SNEGSKA (reference sequence). The CDR3 nucleotides read TGCAGTGCGTGGGACTCCGAGGCTCAGCCCCAGCATTTT. It specifies CSAWDSEAQPQHF.